This entry lists 22 T cell receptor beta chains sequenced from one sample in a study of cytomegalovirus exposure and HLA in healthy donors. It was with 60 Vbeta and 13 Jbeta primers that the PCR ran. Method: immunoSEQ multiplex PCR; TCRdb's copy keeps in-frame clones and lacks some. The data contain about 82,000 clones, around 77% of them singletons. Sequencing input: PBMCs. Every receptor here comes from a man aged 45-65 years in good health and CMV-seronegative.

The gene calls are TRBV6-5 and TRBJ2-5; D gene uncertain. Per the germline V gene, CDR1 is MNHEY and CDR2 is SVGAGI. V shed 8 bases and J shed 3 bases, with 16 bases lying between them. This CDR3 is built from 14 residues. The CDR3 protein is CASRPWRGEETQYF. For the CDR3, the DNA is TGTGCCAGCCGACCCTGGCGCGGTGAAGAGACCCAGTACTTC.

The V and J genes are TRBV11-3 and TRBJ2-1, with TRBD2 matching 7 bases. The germline V gene has CDR1 SGHNT and CDR2 YENEEA. The CDR3 runs 14 residues. Trimming removed 5 bases from V and 1 base from J; junction bases left unmatched: 2. The CDR3 DNA reads TGTGCCAGCAGCCCCGGGGGGTCCTACAATGAGCAGTTCTTC. Translated: CASSPGGSYNEQFF.

The V and J genes are TRBV19 and TRBJ1-5; D unresolved. Trimming pared 3 bases from V and 0 bases from J, leaving 12 bases between. The CDR3 sequence is 16 residues long. From germline, CDR1 is LNHDA and CDR2 SQIVND (reference sequence). CDR3 sequence reads: CASSMQNSYSNQPQHF. The CDR3 DNA follows: TGTGCCAGTAGTATGCAAAACTCCTATAGCAATCAGCCCCAGCATTTT.

The V and J genes are TRBV5-4 and TRBJ1-4; no definite D call. Germline V gives CDR1 SGHNT, CDR2 YYREEE (reference sequence). Trimming removed 7 bases at V and 0 bases at J, with 16 bases between. The CDR3 covers 16 residues. The CDR3 here is CASSPGGDSTNEKLFF. The CDR3 bases are TGTGCCAGCTCCCCAGGAGGTGACTCAACTAATGAAAAACTGTTTTTT.

V usage is TRBV6-1 and J usage is TRBJ2-5; 7 bases map to TRBD1. Near its end, the DNA agrees better with TRBJ2-7, so the J call may be wrong. Germline CDR1 reads MNHNS; CDR2 reads SASEGT. This CDR3 spans 13 amino acids. The CDR3 loop reads CASSGRQGHEQYF. The CDR3 DNA is TGTGCCAGCAGTGGAAGACAGGGCCACGAGCAGTACTTC.

The chain has TRBV7-2 and TRBJ1-5, with TRBD1 matching over 7 bases. Germline V gene lookup returns CDR1 SGHTA and CDR2 FQGNSA. This CDR3 has 16 amino acids. Trimming took 3 bases from V and 3 from J; bases not matched to a gene: 8. In DNA form, the CDR3 reads TGTGCCAGCAGCTTGGCCGGGACAGCCCTCAATCAGCCCCAGCATTTT. Translation gives CASSLAGTALNQPQHF. The variable domain in full, with the rest retrieved from reference TRBV7-2 and TRBJ1-5, is GAGVSQSPSNKVTEKGKDVELRCDPISGHTALYWYRQSLGQGLEFLIYFQGNSAPDKSGLPSDRFSAERTGGSVSTLTIQRTQQEDSAVYLCASSLAGTALNQPQHFGDGTRLSIL.

This clone was counted once. J is TRBJ1-2 and V is TRBV2; D unclear. Germline V lookup: CDR1 SNHLY, CDR2 FYNNEI. CDR3 size: 13 residues. V was shortened by 8 bases and J by 8 bases, with 18 bases between the two germline ends. The CDR3 protein is CASSLGVSGGYTF. In DNA, the CDR3 is TGTGCCAGCTCCTTGGGAGTCAGCGGGGGCTACACCTTC.

The V gene is TRBV7-2, the J gene TRBJ1-2, with D possibly being TRBD1 (5 bases). The CDR3 consists of 14 residues. Looked up from germline, CDR1 is SGHTA and CDR2 is FQGNSA. Deletions cut 1 base from V and 6 bases from J, with 12 bases between. In nucleotides, the CDR3 is TGTGCCAGCAGCTTAGAGGAGGGACGTCATGGCTACACCTTC. It specifies CASSLEEGRHGYTF.

This chain's CDR3 is CASSPRAVSNYGYTF. As DNA, the CDR3 is TGTGCCAGCAGCCCGCGAGCGGTGTCTAACTATGGCTACACCTTC. The V call is TRBV5-4, the J call TRBJ1-2; no clear D gene. V lost 4 bases, J lost 0 bases, and 13 bases lay in between. The germline V gene encodes CDR1 SGHNT and CDR2 YYREEE (reference sequence). There are 15 residues in the CDR3.

This clone came up a few times. V and J are TRBV9 and TRBJ1-3, with no clear D. Germline-derived CDR1 and CDR2 are SGDLS and YYNGEE. The V gene lost 0 bases and the J gene lost 1 base, with 8 bases spanning the gap. This CDR3 comprises 15 residues. The CDR3 is CASSVGSKSGNTIYF. For the CDR3, the DNA is TGTGCCAGCAGCGTAGGGAGTAAGTCTGGAAACACCATATATTTT.

This rearrangement joins TRBV5-1 to TRBJ2-5, with 10 bases fitting TRBD2. CDR1 and CDR2 from the germline V gene are SGHRS and YFSETQ. The junction had 11 bases not matched to a gene; V was cut back by 4 bases and J by 5 bases. This CDR3 spans 16 amino acids. The CDR3 DNA follows: TGCGCCAGCAGCCGGAGCGGGGGGGCCGAGCAGGAGACCCAGTACTTC. Encoded protein: CASSRSGGAEQETQYF. The full variable domain, its missing parts supplied by reference TRBV5-1 and TRBJ2-5, is KAGVTQTPRYLIKTRGQQVTLSCSPISGHRSVSWYQQTPGQGLQFLFEYFSETQRNKGNFPGRFSGRQFSNSRSEMNVSTLELGDSALYLCASSRSGGAEQETQYFGPGTRLLVL.

This clone was counted only a few times. Other DNA sequences from this sample encode an identical CDR3 as well. The gene calls are TRBV2 and TRBJ2-5; TRBD2 matches at 10 bases. Germline assignment: CDR1 SNHLY and CDR2 FYNNEI. The V segment lost 2 bases and the J segment 5 bases; nucleotides outside the gene matches: 5. The CDR3 sequence is 15 residues long. The DNA of the CDR3 is TGTGCCAGCAGTGAACAAGGGACTAGCGTTGAGACCCAGTACTTC. Amino acids: CASSEQGTSVETQYF. Drawing the rest from reference TRBV2 and TRBJ2-5, the complete variable domain is EPEVTQTPSHQVTQMGQEVILRCVPISNHLYFYWYRQILGQKVEFLVSFYNNEISEKSEIFDDQFSVERPDGSNFTLKIRSTKLEDSAMYFCASSEQGTSVETQYFGPGTRLLVL.

This clone was detected once. This chain uses TRBV20-1 with TRBJ2-5; possibly TRBD1 for D (6 bases). This CDR3 is built from 11 residues. Germline V gene data show CDR1 as DFQATT and CDR2 as SNEGSKA (reference sequence). CDR3 DNA sequence: TGCTCAGGGACACCTAAAGAGACCCAGTACTTC. This gives the protein CSGTPKETQYF.

This chain connects TRBV5-1 to TRBJ2-1, with D uncertain. The ends were cut back, 2 bases at V and 7 bases at J, with 10 bases in the middle. CDR3 length equals 13 residues. In germline, CDR1 is SGHRS, CDR2 YFSETQ. As DNA, the CDR3 is TGCGCCAGCAGCTTTGGTAGCTCTAATGAGCAGTTCTTC. Translating gives CASSFGSSNEQFF. Full variable domain (rest looked up from reference TRBV5-1 and TRBJ2-1): KAGVTQTPRYLIKTRGQQVTLSCSPISGHRSVSWYQQTPGQGLQFLFEYFSETQRNKGNFPGRFSGRQFSNSRSEMNVSTLELGDSALYLCASSFGSSNEQFFGPGTRLTVL.

The gene calls are TRBV27 and TRBJ1-6, with 8 bases lining up with TRBD1. This CDR3 comprises 19 residues. V gave up 5 bases and J gave up 6 bases; unmatched junction bases: 18. Germline V lookup: CDR1 MNHEY, CDR2 SMNVEV (reference sequence). CDR3 DNA sequence: TGTGCCAGCAGTCCGGACAGGGAAGTTGGAGTACGGGGTAATTCACCCCTCCACTTT. It specifies CASSPDREVGVRGNSPLHF.

As for this clone: At one end, the junction sequence differs from germline, possibly due to a read error. The V and J genes are TRBV23-1 and TRBJ2-1; D is ambiguous. TRBV23-1 is annotated as an ORF whose role is uncertain. The CDR3 covers 8 residues. CDR3 amino acids: CATRRELF. The CDR3 coding sequence is TGCGCCACCAGGCGCGAGCTCTTC.

The J gene is TRBJ2-7, the V gene TRBV6-1, with D unresolved. CDR1 is MNHNS and CDR2 is SASEGT in the germline V gene. V was clipped by 8 bases and J by 8 bases, with 13 bases between them. The CDR3 consists of 11 residues. The CDR3 loop reads CASRTSPKQYF. The CDR3 nucleotides read TGTGCCAGCCGAACGAGTCCCAAGCAGTACTTC.

The V call is TRBV30, the J call TRBJ2-3; maybe TRBD1 (8 bases). Trimming removed 0 bases at V and 1 base at J, with 11 bases between. This CDR3 is 15 amino acids long. The germline gives CDR1 GTSNPN, CDR2 SVGIG (reference sequence). DNA for the CDR3: TGTGCCTGGAGTGTACAGGGGGGGGGCACAGATACGCAGTATTTT. It translates to CAWSVQGGGTDTQYF.

This clone occurred a few times. The rearrangement uses TRBV5-1 and TRBJ1-2; D is possibly TRBD1 (6 bases). Germline-derived CDR1 and CDR2 are SGHRS and YFSETQ. Trimming took off 4 bases at V and 2 bases at J, with 12 bases between the two ends. CDR3 size: 14 residues. The CDR3 loop is CASSQGSGNYGYTF. CDR3 in DNA: TGCGCCAGCAGCCAGGGGTCCGGGAACTATGGCTACACCTTC.

The chain has TRBV7-6 and TRBJ1-1; TRBD1 is a possible D gene (6 bases). Per the germline V gene, CDR1 is SGHVS and CDR2 is FNYEAQ. V was cut by 5 bases and J by 0 bases, with 22 bases left in between. This CDR3 contains 18 residues. Here the CDR3 DNA reads TGTGCCAGCAGCCAACCTGTGGGGGCAGCCGCGGTGAACACTGAAGCTTTCTTT. Translation: CASSQPVGAAAVNTEAFF.

This clone has just one count. The chain carries TRBV9 and TRBJ2-2; the D gene is possibly TRBD1 (6 bases). Trimming cost V 5 bases and J 2 bases, with 13 bases left between them. CDR3 size: 15 residues. Germline V CDR1 and CDR2: SGDLS, YYNGEE. The CDR3 is CASRPGHVNTGELFF. The CDR3, as DNA: TGTGCCAGCAGGCCGGGACATGTTAACACCGGGGAGCTGTTTTTT.

Only a few counts were recorded for this clone. The chain couples TRBV6-6 to TRBJ1-1, with a possible D match to TRBD1 (6 bases). The germline V and J ends were trimmed by 2 bases and 5 bases, with 6 bases remaining between them. The CDR3 has 12 residues. Germline lookup yields CDR1 MNHNY and CDR2 SVGAGI (reference sequence). The CDR3 DNA reads as TGTGCCAGCAGTTACACAGGGACTGAAGCTTTCTTT. Translated, it gives CASSYTGTEAFF.